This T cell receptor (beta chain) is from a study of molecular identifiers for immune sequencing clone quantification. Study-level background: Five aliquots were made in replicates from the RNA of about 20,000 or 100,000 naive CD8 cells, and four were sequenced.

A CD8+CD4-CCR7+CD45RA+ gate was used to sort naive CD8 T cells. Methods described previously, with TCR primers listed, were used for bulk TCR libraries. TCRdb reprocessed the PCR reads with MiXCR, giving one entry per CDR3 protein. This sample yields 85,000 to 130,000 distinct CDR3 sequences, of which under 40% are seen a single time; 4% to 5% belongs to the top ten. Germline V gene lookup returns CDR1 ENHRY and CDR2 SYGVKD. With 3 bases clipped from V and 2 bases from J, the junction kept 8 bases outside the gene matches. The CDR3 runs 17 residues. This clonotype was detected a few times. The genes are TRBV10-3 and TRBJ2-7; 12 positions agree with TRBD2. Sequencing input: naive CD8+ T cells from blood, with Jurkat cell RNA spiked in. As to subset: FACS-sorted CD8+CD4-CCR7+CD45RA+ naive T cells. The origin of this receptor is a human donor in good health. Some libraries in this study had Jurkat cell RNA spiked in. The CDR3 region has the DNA TGTGCCATCAGTGACCCGGGACTAGCGGGTAAGGCCTACGAGCAGTACTTC. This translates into CAISDPGLAGKAYEQYF.